This TCR beta chain was identified during a study of blood T cell repertoires in COVID-19. The wider study: Acute-phase and convalescent COVID-19 samples originated in the United States, Italy and Spain. PBMCs, B-cell-depleted T cells, or T cells were the source of the cDNA or gDNA that made up the material.

Methods used by the authors: Estimation of nucleated cell counts was performed using reference gene primer amplification. TCRdb's table, derived via immunoSEQ multiplex PCR, lists solely in-frame clones and lacks some. The DNA gave D and trimming, while V, J and clone size come from that table. The table has 55,000 to 80,000 clones, roughly 80% seen once. Sequencing was carried out using peripheral blood. This TCR was sampled from an elderly woman with acute or convalescent COVID-19.

The CDR3 bases are TGTGCCAGCAGCCGAGAGCGGTTCACAGATACGCAGTATTTT. This codes for CASSRERFTDTQYF. The V gene is TRBV3-1 (or the pseudogene TRBV3-2), the J gene TRBJ2-3; TRBD2 is a possible D gene (5 bases). The CDR3 is made up of 14 amino acids. Trimming took 4 bases from V and 2 from J, leaving 10 bases between them. Per germline, CDR1 LGHDT and CDR2 YNNKEL (reference sequence).